The rows below give T cell receptor beta chains drawn from one sample of a study of blood T cell repertoires in COVID-19. TCRdb keeps only in-frame clones here, not all; method: immunoSEQ multiplex PCR. The sample lists around 260,000 clones; 75% to 95% were seen once. The sample comprised peripheral blood. These receptors were collected from a person between 18 and 35 years old with COVID-19, enrolled during active disease. CDR3s include the opening cysteine and the closing phenylalanine or tryptophan. D genes are given only for firm matches. Expanded clones are given a class, and other clones once, few, many or no size at all.

CDR3aa: CASSLSGGGPDTQYF
CDR3nt: TGTGCCAGTAGTCTTAGCGGAGGGGGCCCAGATACGCAGTATTTT
abundance: NA
j_gene: TRBJ2-3
v_gene: TRBV19
d_gene: NA

CDR3aa: CASSRTGADYGYTF
CDR3nt: TGTGCCAGCAGCCGAACAGGGGCTGACTATGGCTACACCTTC
abundance: NA
j_gene: TRBJ1-2
v_gene: TRBV28
d_gene: TRBD1

CDR3aa: CASTRDSYGYTF
CDR3nt: TGTGCCAGCACCCGGGACAGCTATGGCTACACCTTC
abundance: NA
j_gene: TRBJ1-2
v_gene: TRBV2
d_gene: TRBD1

CDR3aa: CASSLVSGESGTDTQYF
CDR3nt: TGTGCCAGCAGCTTGGTGAGCGGGGAGTCCGGCACAGATACGCAGTATTTT
abundance: NA
j_gene: TRBJ2-3
v_gene: TRBV5-6
d_gene: TRBD2

CDR3aa: CSVDFWNTEAFF
CDR3nt: TGCAGCGTTGACTTTTGGAACACTGAAGCTTTCTTT
abundance: once
j_gene: TRBJ1-1
v_gene: TRBV29-1
d_gene: NA

CDR3aa: CASSEGGGGTGELFF
CDR3nt: TGTGCCAGCAGTGAGGGGGGAGGAGGGACCGGGGAGCTGTTTTTT
abundance: few
j_gene: TRBJ2-2
v_gene: TRBV25-1
d_gene: NA

CDR3aa: CASSQEMGGKDYGYTF
CDR3nt: TGTGCCAGCAGCCAGGAGATGGGGGGGAAGGACTATGGCTACACCTTC
abundance: NA
j_gene: TRBJ1-2
v_gene: TRBV4-2
d_gene: NA

CDR3aa: CASSISRLAGEPNEQFF
CDR3nt: TGTGCCAGTAGTATTTCTAGACTAGCGGGAGAGCCCAATGAGCAGTTCTTC
abundance: once
j_gene: TRBJ2-1
v_gene: TRBV19
d_gene: TRBD2

CDR3aa: CASSLRASSYEQYF
CDR3nt: TGTGCCAGCAGCTTACGAGCAAGCTCCTACGAGCAGTACTTC
abundance: NA
j_gene: TRBJ2-7
v_gene: TRBV5-6
d_gene: NA

CDR3aa: CASRPGTGLVGANVLTF
CDR3nt: TGTGCCAGCAGACCCGGGACAGGGCTAGTTGGGGCCAACGTCCTGACTTTC
abundance: NA
j_gene: TRBJ2-6
v_gene: TRBV6-4
d_gene: TRBD1

CDR3aa: CASRGTSVYEQYF
CDR3nt: TGTGCCAGCAGGGGGACTAGCGTTTACGAGCAGTACTTC
abundance: NA
j_gene: TRBJ2-7
v_gene: TRBV25-1
d_gene: TRBD2

CDR3aa: CASSRTGDYEQYF
CDR3nt: TGTGCCAGCAGTAGGACAGGGGACTACGAGCAGTACTTC
abundance: NA
j_gene: TRBJ2-7
v_gene: TRBV12-3/TRBV12-4
d_gene: TRBD1

CDR3aa: CASSLLSGSYEQYF
CDR3nt: TGTGCCAGCAGCCTGCTCAGCGGGAGCTACGAGCAGTACTTC
abundance: NA
j_gene: TRBJ2-7
v_gene: TRBV3-1/TRBV3-2
d_gene: TRBD2

CDR3aa: CASEGTGAFF
CDR3nt: TGTGCCAGCGAAGGCACAGGAGCTTTCTTT
abundance: once
j_gene: TRBJ1-1
v_gene: TRBV28
d_gene: NA

CDR3aa: CASSPVGEGTIYGYTF
CDR3nt: NA
abundance: NA
j_gene: TRBJ1-2
v_gene: TRBV21-1
d_gene: NA

CDR3aa: CASRDRDRASGANVLTF
CDR3nt: TGTGCCAGCAGGGACCGGGACAGGGCCTCTGGGGCCAACGTCCTGACTTTC
abundance: once
j_gene: TRBJ2-6
v_gene: TRBV28
d_gene: TRBD1

CDR3aa: CASSLVLAGEDEQFF
CDR3nt: TGTGCCAGCAGCTTAGTGTTAGCGGGAGAGGATGAGCAGTTCTTC
abundance: NA
j_gene: TRBJ2-1
v_gene: TRBV7-9
d_gene: TRBD2

CDR3aa: CASSGQGSTDTQYF
CDR3nt: TGTGCCAGCAGCGGACAGGGGTCCACAGATACGCAGTATTTT
abundance: NA
j_gene: TRBJ2-3
v_gene: TRBV9
d_gene: TRBD1

CDR3aa: CASSLPGQGGQPQHF
CDR3nt: TGTGCCAGCAGCTTACCCGGACAGGGCGGGCAGCCCCAGCATTTT
abundance: NA
j_gene: TRBJ1-5
v_gene: TRBV28
d_gene: TRBD1

CDR3aa: CASSPSEGVQPQHF
CDR3nt: TGTGCCAGTAGTCCCTCTGAGGGGGTTCAGCCCCAGCATTTT
abundance: NA
j_gene: TRBJ1-5
v_gene: TRBV19
d_gene: NA

CDR3aa: CATSEKLGRVGTDTQYF
CDR3nt: TGTGCCACCAGTGAAAAACTCGGCAGGGTTGGGACAGATACGCAGTATTTT
abundance: NA
j_gene: TRBJ2-3
v_gene: TRBV24-1
d_gene: NA

CDR3aa: CASSLGDRDYNEQFF
CDR3nt: TGCGCCAGCAGCTTAGGAGACAGAGACTACAATGAGCAGTTCTTC
abundance: NA
j_gene: TRBJ2-1
v_gene: TRBV5-1
d_gene: NA

CDR3aa: CASSTTSGSYEQYF
CDR3nt: TGTGCCAGTAGTACTACTAGCGGCTCCTACGAGCAGTACTTC
abundance: NA
j_gene: TRBJ2-7
v_gene: TRBV19
d_gene: TRBD2

CDR3aa: CASSIDRWEGRADTQYF
CDR3nt: TGTGCCAGTAGTATAGATAGGTGGGAGGGCCGTGCAGATACGCAGTATTTT
abundance: NA
j_gene: TRBJ2-3
v_gene: TRBV19
d_gene: TRBD2

CDR3aa: CASSSSSFQPQHF
CDR3nt: TGTGCCAGCAGTTCTAGTTCCTTTCAGCCCCAGCATTTT
abundance: NA
j_gene: TRBJ1-5
v_gene: TRBV27
d_gene: NA

CDR3aa: CASSKSPREGAPTNEKLFF
CDR3nt: TGTGCCAGCAGCAAATCCCCTCGAGAGGGGGCGCCAACTAATGAAAAACTGTTTTTT
abundance: NA
j_gene: TRBJ1-4
v_gene: TRBV21-1
d_gene: NA

CDR3aa: CASSLEAQPQHF
CDR3nt: TGTGCCAGCAGTTTAGAAGCTCAGCCCCAGCATTTT
abundance: NA
j_gene: TRBJ1-5
v_gene: TRBV12-3/TRBV12-4
d_gene: NA

CDR3aa: CASSSTGGSYNEQFF
CDR3nt: TGTGCCAGCTCGTCTACAGGGGGTTCCTACAATGAGCAGTTCTTC
abundance: NA
j_gene: TRBJ2-1
v_gene: TRBV18
d_gene: TRBD1

CDR3aa: CAISEGGDTEAFF
CDR3nt: TGTGCCATCAGTGAAGGGGGAGACACTGAAGCTTTCTTT
abundance: NA
j_gene: TRBJ1-1
v_gene: TRBV10-3
d_gene: NA

CDR3aa: CASSLTSGRAGAIQYF
CDR3nt: TGCGCCAGCAGCTTAACTAGCGGGAGGGCCGGGGCCATTCAGTACTTC
abundance: NA
j_gene: TRBJ2-4
v_gene: TRBV5-1
d_gene: TRBD2

CDR3aa: CASSYPAGVGNEQFF
CDR3nt: TGCGCCAGCAGCTACCCAGCGGGAGTGGGCAATGAGCAGTTCTTC
abundance: NA
j_gene: TRBJ2-1
v_gene: TRBV5-1
d_gene: TRBD2

CDR3aa: CASSLLGSGNTIYF
CDR3nt: TGTGCCAGCAGCTTATTAGGGAGTGGAAACACCATATATTTT
abundance: NA
j_gene: TRBJ1-3
v_gene: TRBV7-9
d_gene: NA

CDR3aa: CASSESYSGNTIYF
CDR3nt: TGTGCCAGCAGTGAAAGCTACTCTGGAAACACCATATATTTT
abundance: NA
j_gene: TRBJ1-3
v_gene: TRBV2
d_gene: NA

CDR3aa: CASTETTGLANTEAFF
CDR3nt: TGCGCCAGCACAGAAACCACAGGCCTGGCGAACACTGAAGCTTTCTTT
abundance: NA
j_gene: TRBJ1-1
v_gene: TRBV5-1
d_gene: NA

CDR3aa: CASSIGDSPLHF
CDR3nt: TGTGCCAGTAGTATCGGGGATTCACCCCTCCACTTT
abundance: NA
j_gene: TRBJ1-6
v_gene: TRBV19
d_gene: NA